This entry concerns a single T cell receptor beta chain. Its antigen is currently unknown. Time point given: week 35, safety follow-up. A single vaccine dose contained 300 ug of mutant IDH1 20-mer peptide, and topical imiquimod was used with it. Trimming cost V 1 base and J 0 bases, with 10 bases left between them. The germline gives CDR1 SGHAT, CDR2 FQDESV (reference sequence). The CDR3 totals 16 residues. The repertoire was sequenced with immunoSEQ multiplex PCR; TCRdb's copy has only in-frame clones and lacks some. The sample lists tens of thousands of clones, approximately 86% seen once, with 1.5% to 2% in the top ten. This sample stems from a study of a mutant IDH1 vaccine in newly diagnosed glioma. Study information: The week-35 safety follow-up was V12, and the week-47 study end was V13.

The sample was PBMCs, taken from a glioma patient whose treatment included an IDH1 peptide vaccine. This clonotype was obtained from a man younger than 45 with glioma. This chain joins TRBV11-1 and TRBJ2-1, with no clear D. This chain's CDR3 is CASSLVDPSSYNEQFF. In nucleotides, the CDR3 is TGTGCCAGCAGCTTAGTGGACCCGAGCTCCTACAATGAGCAGTTCTTC. The variable domain in full, completed from reference TRBV11-1 and TRBJ2-1, reads EAEVAQSPRYKITEKSQAVAFWCDPISGHATLYWYRQILGQGPELLVQFQDESVVDDSQLPKDRFSAERLKGVDSTLKIQPAELGDSAMYLCASSLVDPSSYNEQFFGPGTRLTVL.